This T cell receptor (beta chain) was observed in a study of blood T cell repertoires in COVID-19. Across the study: Acute and convalescent COVID-19 specimens originated in the United States, Italy and Spain. T cells, B-cell-depleted T cells, or PBMCs provided the cDNA or gDNA that served as material.

In the study's own analysis: From reference gene primer amplification, estimates of nucleated cell counts were derived. The protocol was immunoSEQ multiplex PCR, while the TCRdb copy is restricted to in-frame clones and leaves out a portion. The D gene and trimming were derived from the DNA, and the V and J assignments and clone size from that table. Of 200,000 to 250,000 clones in the sample, roughly 90% are singletons; the top ten hold 4% to 5.5%. The CDR3 runs to 18 residues. The sample taken for sequencing was peripheral blood. V gene TRBV21-1 combines with J gene TRBJ1-4; the table's TRBD1 call for D was not verified on the DNA. TRBV21-1 is a documented pseudogene. The sequence was obtained from a middle-aged woman with acute or convalescent COVID-19. The CDR3 spells CASSKAPILGARGEKLFF. DNA of the CDR3: TGTGCCAGCAGCAAAGCCCCCATTTTAGGAGCTAGGGGTGAAAAACTGTTTTTT.